Described below is a single T cell receptor beta chain sequence and its context. Its antigen has not been determined. No base-level quality is on record; no much larger clone is a single base apart. A case-control design nested within a healthcare worker cohort in London, UK, was used, with weekly nasopharyngeal swab PCR tests and blood sampling performed. Between 23 and 31 March 2020, the week of the UK lockdown, healthcare workers were enrolled and then followed up weekly for as long as 16 weeks. Trimming costs V 1 base and J 4 bases, and their ends lie 13 bases apart. As encoded in the germline V gene, CDR1 is SGHNT while CDR2 is YENEEA. Its CDR3 holds 15 amino acids, cysteine through phenylalanine. Only CDR3 DNA is held: 45 bases, read in frame from base 1. This specimen comes from a study of early T cells in non-severe SARS-CoV-2 infection (dated by TCRdb to about 2021). About the study as a whole: Bulk RNA from unsorted whole blood was used for TCR sequencing, so alpha and beta chains could not be paired. The paper's findings and limits, for the study overall: Matching against VDJdb was skewed toward anti-spike CD8 responses, likely underestimated virus-specific expansions, and missed private and CD4 specificities.

To prepare the library, 5' RACE was applied. Instrument on record: NextSeq 500. The TCR library protocol attached unique molecular identifiers to individual cDNA molecules to correct for sequencing error and PCR bias. Sequencing covered both TCR alpha and beta chains, and within each sample the abundances of alpha and beta sequences were tightly co-correlated. The authors' analysis ran thus. Decombinator V4 was used to annotate the V gene, J gene and CDR3 of the TCR sequences. TCRs were defined as expanded if a significant change between any two time points was detected under a Poisson model with p below 0.0001. TCR abundances were normalised to the total number of TCRs sequenced per sample and expressed as counts per million. MAIT TCRs were defined by TRAV1-2 paired with TRAJ12, TRAJ20 or TRAJ33, and iNKT TCRs by TRAV10 paired with TRAJ18. A search of VDJdb, accessed on 1 November 2021, was run for TCRs annotated to CMV, EBV and SARS-CoV-2, with TCRs annotated for multiple antigens excluded. Clones were called with MiXCR by TCRdb after fastp trimmed the public reads at Q25, and only in-frame beta chains were retained. One record per CDR3 amino acid sequence lists the most common genes and DNA. The V and J calls reflect TCRdb's pipeline rather than the authors' work. This sample holds about 69,000 distinct CDR3 sequences; under 9.5% were observed only once. The biggest ten clones account for under 6.5% of the sample.

This chain joins TRBV11-3 to TRBJ2-5; no D segment can be confidently identified. The TCR was taken from an adult who was a healthcare worker with PCR-confirmed SARS-CoV-2 infection or an uninfected control (not recorded which). Sequencing input: whole blood. The DNA sequence follows: TGTGCCAGCAGCTTAGGGCGTGACTCTCGAGAGACCCAGTACTTC. Translated, it reads CASSLGRDSRETQYF.